This TCR beta chain was identified during a study of T cell responses to AZD1222 COVID-19 vaccine. Measured with immunoSEQ multiplex PCR; TCRdb has only the in-frame clones, and not every one. The sample consists of roughly 15,000 clones, about three quarters of them appearing once. Germline values: CDR1 SEHNR, CDR2 FQNEAQ (reference sequence). The CDR3 length is 16 residues. The V end lost 5 bases, the J end lost 8 bases, and 24 bases lay between the germline ends. Here the sequenced sample was peripheral blood, taken 28 days after the second AZD1222 dose. This sequence was found in an adult who received the AZD1222 COVID-19 vaccine. The rearrangement uses TRBV7-9 and TRBJ1-2; no firm D call. DNA for the CDR3: TGTGCCAGCAGCCATCAAGGTGTGTCGGCCGGCCGGGGCTACACCTTC. Its protein is CASSHQGVSAGRGYTF.